This TCR beta chain was recovered during a study of beta chain features in type 1 diabetes. Reverse transcription of all isolated RNA meant that expressed TCRB transcripts were sequenced. Using immunoSEQ multiplex PCR, the repertoire was profiled, and TCRdb retains in-frame clones only, with some absent. The repertoire holds approximately 330,000 clones, with around 10% as singletons. Germline V gene lookup returns CDR1 SEHNR and CDR2 FQNEAQ (reference sequence). V shed 5 bases, J shed 2 bases, and the junction held 3 bases outside the gene matches. The CDR3 is 13 residues long. The sample comprised naive CD4+ T cells from blood. The chain has TRBV7-9 and TRBJ2-7; 7 bases are a match to TRBD1. The clonotype comes from a woman in her 30s in good health. The CDR3 loop is CASSPDRAYEQYF. The CDR3, as DNA: TGTGCCAGCAGCCCAGACAGGGCCTACGAGCAGTACTTC.